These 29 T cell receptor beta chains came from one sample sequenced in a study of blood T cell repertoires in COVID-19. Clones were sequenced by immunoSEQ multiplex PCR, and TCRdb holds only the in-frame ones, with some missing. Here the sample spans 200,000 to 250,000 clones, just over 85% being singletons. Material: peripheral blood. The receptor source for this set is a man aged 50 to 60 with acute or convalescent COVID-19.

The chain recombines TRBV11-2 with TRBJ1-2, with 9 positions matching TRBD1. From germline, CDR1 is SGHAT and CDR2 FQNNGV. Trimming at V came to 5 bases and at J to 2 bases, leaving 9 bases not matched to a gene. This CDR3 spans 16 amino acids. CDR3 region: CASSHNSGTGNYGYTF. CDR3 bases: TGTGCCAGCAGCCACAACTCCGGGACAGGGAACTATGGCTACACCTTC. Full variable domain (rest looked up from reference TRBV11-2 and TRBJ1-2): EAGVAQSPRYKIIEKRQSVAFWCNPISGHATLYWYQQILGQGPKLLIQFQNNGVVDDSQLPKDRFSAERLKGVDSTLKIQPAKLEDSAVYLCASSHNSGTGNYGYTFGSGTRLTVV.

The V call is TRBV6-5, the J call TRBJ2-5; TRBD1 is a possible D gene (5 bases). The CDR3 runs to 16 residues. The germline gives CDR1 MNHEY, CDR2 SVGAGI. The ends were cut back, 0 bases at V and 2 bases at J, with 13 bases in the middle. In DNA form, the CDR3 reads TGTGCCAGCAGTTACTCGGGGCTCGTCCCGCAAGAGACCCAGTACTTC. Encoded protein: CASSYSGLVPQETQYF.

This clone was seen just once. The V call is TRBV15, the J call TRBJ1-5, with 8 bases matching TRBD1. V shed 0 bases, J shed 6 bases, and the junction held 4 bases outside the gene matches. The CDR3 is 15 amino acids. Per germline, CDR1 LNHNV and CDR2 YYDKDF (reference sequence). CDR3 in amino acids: CATSRESGGGQPQHF. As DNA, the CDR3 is TGTGCCACCAGCAGAGAGTCAGGGGGCGGTCAGCCCCAGCATTTT.

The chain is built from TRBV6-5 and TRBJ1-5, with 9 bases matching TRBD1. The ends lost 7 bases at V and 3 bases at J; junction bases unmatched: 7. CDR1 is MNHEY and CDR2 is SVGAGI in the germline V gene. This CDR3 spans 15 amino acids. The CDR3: CASIGQGKVNQPQHF. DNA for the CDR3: TGTGCCAGCATCGGACAGGGGAAAGTCAATCAGCCCCAGCATTTT.

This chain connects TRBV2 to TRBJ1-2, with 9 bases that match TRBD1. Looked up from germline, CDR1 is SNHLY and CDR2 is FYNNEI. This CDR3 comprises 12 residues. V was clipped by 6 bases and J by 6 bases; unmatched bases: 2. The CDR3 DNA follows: TGTGCCAGCAGACAGGGGGCCGATGGCTACACCTTC. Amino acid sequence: CASRQGADGYTF. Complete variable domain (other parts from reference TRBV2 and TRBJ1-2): EPEVTQTPSHQVTQMGQEVILRCVPISNHLYFYWYRQILGQKVEFLVSFYNNEISEKSEIFDDQFSVERPDGSNFTLKIRSTKLEDSAMYFCASRQGADGYTFGSGTRLTVV.

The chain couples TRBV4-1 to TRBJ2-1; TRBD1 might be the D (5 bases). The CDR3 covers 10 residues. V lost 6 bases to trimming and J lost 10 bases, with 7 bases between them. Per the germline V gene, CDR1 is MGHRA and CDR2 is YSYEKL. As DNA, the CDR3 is TGCGCCAGCAGAGGGGTCGAGCAGTTCTTC. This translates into CASRGVEQFF.

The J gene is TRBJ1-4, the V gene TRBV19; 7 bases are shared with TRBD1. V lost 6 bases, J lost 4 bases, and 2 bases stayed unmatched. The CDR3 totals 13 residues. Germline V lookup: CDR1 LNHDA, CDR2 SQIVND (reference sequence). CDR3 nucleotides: TGTGCCAGTAGGCAGGGGGGTAATGAAAAACTGTTTTTT. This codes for CASRQGGNEKLFF.

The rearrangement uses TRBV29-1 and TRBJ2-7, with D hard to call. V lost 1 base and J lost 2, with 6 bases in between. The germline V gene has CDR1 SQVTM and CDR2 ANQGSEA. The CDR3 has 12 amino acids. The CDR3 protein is CSVEGGTYEQYF. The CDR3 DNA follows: TGCAGCGTTGAAGGCGGAACCTACGAGCAGTACTTC.

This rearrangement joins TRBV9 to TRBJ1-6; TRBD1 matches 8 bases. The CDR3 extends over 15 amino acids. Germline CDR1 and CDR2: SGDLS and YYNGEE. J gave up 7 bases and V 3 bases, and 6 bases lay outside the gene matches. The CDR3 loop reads CASSEGTGINSPLHF. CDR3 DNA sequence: TGTGCCAGCAGCGAGGGGACAGGAATAAATTCACCCCTCCACTTT.

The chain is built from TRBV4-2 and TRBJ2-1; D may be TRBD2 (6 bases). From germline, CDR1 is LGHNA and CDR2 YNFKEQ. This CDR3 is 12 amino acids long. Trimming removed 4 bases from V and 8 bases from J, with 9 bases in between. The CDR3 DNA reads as TGTGCCAGCAGCCTGGGGACTTATGAGCAGTTCTTC. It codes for CASSLGTYEQFF.

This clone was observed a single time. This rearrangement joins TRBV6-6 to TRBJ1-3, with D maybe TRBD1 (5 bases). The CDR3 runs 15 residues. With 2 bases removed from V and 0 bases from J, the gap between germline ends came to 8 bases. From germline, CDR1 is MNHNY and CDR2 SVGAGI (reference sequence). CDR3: CASSYGATSGNTIYF. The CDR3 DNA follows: TGTGCCAGCAGTTACGGGGCAACCTCTGGAAACACCATATATTTT.

CDR3 in amino acids: CASSETGGGLETQYF. The DNA for the CDR3 is TGCGCCAGCAGTGAAACAGGGGGAGGGCTAGAGACCCAGTACTTC. The V call is TRBV10-1, the J call TRBJ2-5; TRBD1 is a possible D gene (8 bases). Trimming cost V 3 bases and J 4 bases, with 15 bases left between them. From germline, CDR1 is WNHNN and CDR2 SYGVQD (reference sequence). CDR3 size: 15 residues.

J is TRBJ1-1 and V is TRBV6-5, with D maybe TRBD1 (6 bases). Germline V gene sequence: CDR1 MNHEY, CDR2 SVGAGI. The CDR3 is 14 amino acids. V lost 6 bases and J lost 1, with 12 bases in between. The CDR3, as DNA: TGTGCCAGCAGCTGGGACATGGGGAACACTGAAGCTTTCTTT. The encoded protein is CASSWDMGNTEAFF.

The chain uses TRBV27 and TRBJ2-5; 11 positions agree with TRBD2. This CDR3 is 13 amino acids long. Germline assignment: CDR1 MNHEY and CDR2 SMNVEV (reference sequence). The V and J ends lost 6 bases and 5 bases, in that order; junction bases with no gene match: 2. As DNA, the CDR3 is TGTGCCAGCAGGGCTAGCGGGGGGGAGACCCAGTACTTC. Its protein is CASRASGGETQYF.

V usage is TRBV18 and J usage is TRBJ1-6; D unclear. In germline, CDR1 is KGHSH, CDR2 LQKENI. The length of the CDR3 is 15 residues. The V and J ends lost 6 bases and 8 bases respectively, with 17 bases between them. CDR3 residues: CASSPLGQRDSPLHF. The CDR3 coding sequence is TGTGCCAGCTCCCCCTTGGGCCAGCGGGATTCACCCCTCCACTTT.

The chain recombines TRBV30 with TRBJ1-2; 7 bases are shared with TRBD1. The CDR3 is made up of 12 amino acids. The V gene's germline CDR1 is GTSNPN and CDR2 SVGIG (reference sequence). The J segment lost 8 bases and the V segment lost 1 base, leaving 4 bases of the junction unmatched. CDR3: CAWSDAGGGYTF. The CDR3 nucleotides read TGTGCCTGGAGTGACGCAGGGGGAGGCTACACCTTC.

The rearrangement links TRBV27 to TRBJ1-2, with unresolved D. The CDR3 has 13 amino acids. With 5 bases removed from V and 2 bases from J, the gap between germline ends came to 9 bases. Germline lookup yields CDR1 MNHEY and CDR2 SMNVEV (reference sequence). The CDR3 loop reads CASSRTDNYGYTF. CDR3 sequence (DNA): TGTGCCAGCAGTAGGACTGACAACTATGGCTACACCTTC.

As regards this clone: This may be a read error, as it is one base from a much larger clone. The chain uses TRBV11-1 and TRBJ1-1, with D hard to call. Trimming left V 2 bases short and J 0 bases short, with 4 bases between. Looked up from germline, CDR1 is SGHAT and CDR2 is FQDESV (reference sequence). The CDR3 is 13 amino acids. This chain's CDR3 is CASSLQMNTEAFF. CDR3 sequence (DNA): TGTGCCAGCAGCTTACAGATGAACACTGAAGCTTTCTTT.

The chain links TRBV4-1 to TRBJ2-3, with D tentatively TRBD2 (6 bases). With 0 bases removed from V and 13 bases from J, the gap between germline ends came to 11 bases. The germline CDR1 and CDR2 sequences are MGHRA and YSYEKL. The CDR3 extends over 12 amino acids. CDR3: CASSQDAGREYF. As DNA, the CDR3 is TGCGCCAGCAGCCAAGACGCGGGACGGGAGTATTTT.

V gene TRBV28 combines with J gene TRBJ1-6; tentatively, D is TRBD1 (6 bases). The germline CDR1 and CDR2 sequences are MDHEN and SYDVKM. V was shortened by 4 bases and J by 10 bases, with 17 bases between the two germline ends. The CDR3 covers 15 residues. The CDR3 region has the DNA TGTGCCAGCAGTTCGGCGGGGGGCGCAGGATCACCCCTCCACTTT. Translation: CASSSAGGAGSPLHF.

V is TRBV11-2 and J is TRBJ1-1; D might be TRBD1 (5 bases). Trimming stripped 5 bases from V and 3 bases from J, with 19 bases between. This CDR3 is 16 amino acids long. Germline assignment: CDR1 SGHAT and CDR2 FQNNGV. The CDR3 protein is CASSLRATPGDTEAFF. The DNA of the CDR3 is TGTGCCAGCAGCCTCCGGGCTACCCCGGGGGACACTGAAGCTTTCTTT.

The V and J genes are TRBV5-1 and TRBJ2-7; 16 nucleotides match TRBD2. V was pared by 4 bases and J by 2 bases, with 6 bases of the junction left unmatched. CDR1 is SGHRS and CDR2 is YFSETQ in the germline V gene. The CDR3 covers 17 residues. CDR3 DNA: TGCGCCAGCAGCCTCGGGACTAGCGGGGGGGCACCCTACGAGCAGTACTTC. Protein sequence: CASSLGTSGGAPYEQYF. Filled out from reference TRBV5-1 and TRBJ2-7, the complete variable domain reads KAGVTQTPRYLIKTRGQQVTLSCSPISGHRSVSWYQQTPGQGLQFLFEYFSETQRNKGNFPGRFSGRQFSNSRSEMNVSTLELGDSALYLCASSLGTSGGAPYEQYFGPGTRLTVT.

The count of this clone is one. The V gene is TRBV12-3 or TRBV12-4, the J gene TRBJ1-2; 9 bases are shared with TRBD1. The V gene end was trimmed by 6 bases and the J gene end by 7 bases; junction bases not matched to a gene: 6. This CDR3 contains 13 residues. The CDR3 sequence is CASSPGTGLGYTF. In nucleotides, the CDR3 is TGTGCCAGCAGCCCCGGGACAGGGCTTGGCTACACCTTC.

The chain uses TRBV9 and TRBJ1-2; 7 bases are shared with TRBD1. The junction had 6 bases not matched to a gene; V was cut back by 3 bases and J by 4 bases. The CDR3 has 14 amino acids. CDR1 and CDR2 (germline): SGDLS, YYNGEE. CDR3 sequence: CASSARDRRYGYTF. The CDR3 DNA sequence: TGTGCCAGCAGCGCCCGGGACAGACGCTATGGCTACACCTTC.

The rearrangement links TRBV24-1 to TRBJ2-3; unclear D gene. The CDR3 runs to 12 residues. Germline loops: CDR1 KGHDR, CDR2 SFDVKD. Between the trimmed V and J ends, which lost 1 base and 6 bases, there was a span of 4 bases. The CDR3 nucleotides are TGTGCCACCAGTGATTTTAGTGATACGCAGTATTTT. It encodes CATSDFSDTQYF.

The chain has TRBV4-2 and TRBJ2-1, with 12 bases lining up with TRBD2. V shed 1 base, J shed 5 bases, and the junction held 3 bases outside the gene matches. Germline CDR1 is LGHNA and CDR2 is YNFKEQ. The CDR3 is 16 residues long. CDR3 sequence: CASSQGTSGANNEQFF. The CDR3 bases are TGTGCCAGCAGCCAAGGGACTAGCGGGGCAAACAATGAGCAGTTCTTC.

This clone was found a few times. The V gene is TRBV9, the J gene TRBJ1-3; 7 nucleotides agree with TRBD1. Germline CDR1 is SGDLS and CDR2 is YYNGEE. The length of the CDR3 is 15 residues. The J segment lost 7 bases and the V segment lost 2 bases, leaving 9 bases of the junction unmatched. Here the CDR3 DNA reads TGTGCCAGCAGCGTGAGCCCGACAGGGTCGAACACCATATATTTT. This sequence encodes CASSVSPTGSNTIYF.

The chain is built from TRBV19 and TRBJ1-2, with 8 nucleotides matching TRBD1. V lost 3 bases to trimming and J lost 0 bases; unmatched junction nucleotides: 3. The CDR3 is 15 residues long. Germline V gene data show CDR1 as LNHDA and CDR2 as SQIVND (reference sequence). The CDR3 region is CASSMPDRANYGYTF. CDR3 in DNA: TGTGCCAGTAGTATGCCGGACAGGGCTAACTATGGCTACACCTTC. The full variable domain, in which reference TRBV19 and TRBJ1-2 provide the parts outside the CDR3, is DGGITQSPKYLFRKEGQNVTLSCEQNLNHDAMYWYRQDPGQGLRLIYYSQIVNDFQKGDIAEGYSVSREKKESFPLTVTSAQKNPTAFYLCASSMPDRANYGYTFGSGTRLTVV.

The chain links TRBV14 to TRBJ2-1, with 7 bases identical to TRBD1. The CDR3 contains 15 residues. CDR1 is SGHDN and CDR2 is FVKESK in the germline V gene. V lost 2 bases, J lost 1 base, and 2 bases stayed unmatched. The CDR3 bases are TGTGCCAGCAGCCAACGACAGGGTTCCTACAATGAGCAGTTCTTC. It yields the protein CASSQRQGSYNEQFF. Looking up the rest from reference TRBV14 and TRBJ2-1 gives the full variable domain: EAGVTQFPSHSVIEKGQTVTLRCDPISGHDNLYWYRRVMGKEIKFLLHFVKESKQDESGMPNNRFLAERTGGTYSTLKVQPAELEDSGVYFCASSQRQGSYNEQFFGPGTRLTVL.